This is a list of T cell receptor beta chains from one sample in a study of blood T cell repertoires in COVID-19. Method: immunoSEQ multiplex PCR; TCRdb's copy keeps in-frame clones and lacks some. The repertoire holds around 300,000 clones, with more than 75% as singletons. Sequenced: peripheral blood. Receptors originate from a man over 45 with active or convalescent COVID-19. Each CDR3 is given with its conserved first and last residue. D genes are given only for firm matches. Only some rows state a clone size, as once, few, many or a class for expanded clones.

clone size	V gene	J gene	CDR3 length	D gene	CDR3 protein	CDR3 DNA
.	TRBV3-1/TRBV3-2	TRBJ1-1	15	.	CASSQSGVVNTEAFF	TGTGCCAGCAGCCAGTCAGGGGTAGTGAACACTGAAGCTTTCTTT
few	TRBV5-1	TRBJ2-7	14	.	CASGKEAQTYEQYF	TGCGCCAGCGGGAAGGAGGCTCAAACCTACGAGCAGTACTTC
.	TRBV27	TRBJ2-7	14	TRBD1	CASSGTGVSYEQYF	TGTGCCAGCAGCGGGACAGGGGTTTCCTACGAGCAGTACTTC
few	TRBV9	TRBJ1-1	15	.	CASSVVPGSGTEAFF	TGTGCCAGCAGCGTGGTCCCAGGGTCCGGCACTGAAGCTTTCTTT
.	TRBV7-9	TRBJ1-1	15	TRBD1	CASSKWDRGNTEAFF	TGTGCCAGCTCAAAGTGGGACAGGGGGAACACTGAAGCTTTCTTT
.	TRBV6-2/TRBV6-3	TRBJ1-2	13	TRBD1	CASSLGTGYGYTF	TGTGCCAGCAGCCTAGGGACAGGATATGGCTACACCTTC
.	TRBV4-3	TRBJ1-2	16	.	CASSLMLDWANYGYTF	TGCGCCAGCAGCCTCATGTTGGACTGGGCCAACTATGGCTACACCTTC
.	TRBV28	TRBJ2-1	16	TRBD1	CASSLPGQGKYNEQFF	TGTGCCAGCAGTTTACCCGGACAGGGGAAGTACAATGAGCAGTTCTTC
few	TRBV5-6	TRBJ1-2	13	.	CASSYVLAGGYTF	TGTGCCAGCAGCTACGTTTTAGCGGGTGGCTACACCTTC
.	TRBV24-1	TRBJ2-5	14	TRBD1	CATADRGVGETQYF	TGTGCCACGGCGGACAGGGGGGTCGGGGAGACCCAGTACTTC
.	TRBV7-2	TRBJ1-3	13	.	CASSSGGGNTIYF	TGTGCCAGCAGCTCCGGGGGTGGGAACACCATATATTTT
.	TRBV7-9	TRBJ1-2	14	.	CASSLAGGTYGYTF	TGTGCCAGCAGCTTAGCGGGGGGGACCTATGGCTACACCTTC
once	TRBV15	TRBJ2-1	15	.	CATSRGAESYNEQFF	TGTGCCACCAGCAGAGGCGCGGAGTCCTACAATGAGCAGTTCTTC
.	TRBV9	TRBJ1-5	15	TRBD1	CASSGGQGSNQPQHF	TGTGCCAGCAGCGGGGGACAGGGGAGCAATCAGCCCCAGCATTTT
.	TRBV5-4	TRBJ1-6	16	TRBD1	CASSRTTGTYNSPLHF	TGTGCCAGCAGCAGGACGACAGGGACCTATAATTCACCCCTCCACTTT
.	TRBV12-5	TRBJ2-5	17	TRBD2	CASGHGLAGVRQETQYF	TGTGCTAGTGGTCATGGACTAGCGGGAGTCCGCCAAGAGACCCAGTACTTC
.	TRBV30	TRBJ2-7	13	.	CAWSPDFAREQYF	TGTGCCTGGAGCCCTGACTTTGCACGAGAGCAGTACTTC
.	TRBV5-1	TRBJ2-2	16	TRBD2	CASSRLAGGDTGELFF	TGCGCCAGCAGCCGCCTAGCGGGAGGGGACACCGGGGAGCTGTTTTTT
.	TRBV4-2	TRBJ2-1	16	TRBD2	CASSQILAGVANEQFF	TGTGCCAGCAGCCAAATCCTAGCGGGAGTCGCCAATGAGCAGTTCTTC
.	TRBV24-1	TRBJ1-5	15	.	CATSDPSGGNQPQHF	TGTGCCACCAGTGATCCCTCAGGGGGCAATCAGCCCCAGCATTTT
.	TRBV28	TRBJ2-7	14	TRBD1	CASSGATGAYEQYF	TGTGCCAGCAGTGGAGCGACAGGGGCCTACGAGCAGTACTTC
.	TRBV7-8	TRBJ2-7	19	.	CASSPRRSQRRWLSYEQYF	TGTGCCAGCAGCCCTAGACGGTCCCAACGACGGTGGTTATCCTACGAGCAGTACTTC
.	TRBV30	TRBJ2-7	15	TRBD1	CAWSPRQGLTYEQYF	TGTGCCTGGAGCCCAAGACAGGGGCTCACCTACGAGCAGTACTTC
.	TRBV7-2	TRBJ2-3	14	.	CASSSWTGTDTQYF	TGTGCCAGCAGCTCTTGGACAGGCACAGATACGCAGTATTTT
.	TRBV20-1	TRBJ2-1	14	.	CSASASLQVREQFF	TGCAGTGCTAGTGCCAGTCTTCAGGTCCGGGAGCAGTTCTTC
few	TRBV7-3	TRBJ1-6	14	TRBD1	CASSPGQGDSPLHF	TGTGCCAGCAGCCCAGGACAGGGTGATTCACCCCTCCACTTT
.	TRBV9	TRBJ1-4	14	.	CASSAQVYNEKLFF	TGTGCCAGCAGCGCCCAGGTTTATAATGAAAAACTGTTTTTT
many	TRBV3-1/TRBV3-2	TRBJ2-1	18	TRBD2	CASSPVTSGRAEYNEQFF	TGTGCCAGCAGCCCTGTGACTAGCGGGAGGGCCGAATACAATGAGCAGTTCTTC
once	TRBV30	TRBJ1-2	13	TRBD1	CAWSPGGTYGYTF	TGTGCCTGGAGTCCAGGGGGGACCTATGGCTACACCTTC